This entry describes one T cell receptor (beta chain). This specimen comes from a study of blood T cells in healthy people across ages. Together with a sample-barcoded 5' primer, a J-beta primer mix was included in a second PCR lasting roughly 6 to 12 cycles. Each CDR3 protein is one row after TCRdb ran MiXCR on the 5' RACE reads. The sample lists hundreds of thousands of distinct CDR3 sequences; roughly two fifths were seen once. The CDR3 spans 13 residues. V was pared by 4 bases and J by 10 bases, with 16 bases between. The germline V gene has CDR1 SGHTA and CDR2 FQGNSA. The TCR originated in a man older than 75 in good health. The specimen was blood. The chain couples TRBV7-2 to TRBJ1-1; D is undetermined. In DNA, the CDR3 is TGTGCCAGCAGCTATAGTGCTGGGGAGGGAGCTTTCTTT. As protein: CASSYSAGEGAFF. Complete variable domain (other parts from reference TRBV7-2 and TRBJ1-1): GAGVSQSPSNKVTEKGKDVELRCDPISGHTALYWYRQSLGQGLEFLIYFQGNSAPDKSGLPSDRFSAERTGGSVSTLTIQRTQQEDSAVYLCASSYSAGEGAFFGQGTRLTVV.